This record looks at one TCR beta chain sequence and its context. Its target is unknown. This sample was included in a study of shared clonotypes between healthy human individuals. CD45RO-negative, CCR7-selected cells formed the naive CD8 fraction, which excluded terminally differentiated effector memory CD45RA+ cells. All donors were Caucasian adults living in Nashville, Tennessee. The length of the CDR3 is 16 residues. Germline V CDR1 and CDR2: SGDLS, YYNGEE. After removal of 4 bases from V and 0 bases from J, the junction contained 5 bases not matched to a gene. Whole-study findings and limits: Clonotype sharing among donors was expected to depend on sequencing depth.

Libraries were prepared by immunoSEQ multiplex PCR; TCRdb keeps only in-frame clonotypes and omits some of them. The sample shows roughly 2,000,000 clones, 93% of them seen only once. The source material was naive CD8+ T cells from PBMCs. This clonotype was sampled from a man aged 18-30 years in good health. Some clones in this sample may be carry-over from other donors' samples. The V call is TRBV9, the J call TRBJ1-4, with TRBD1 identical over 8 bases. In DNA form, the CDR3 reads TGTGCCAGCAGCTCAGGGGGCCCAGCAACTAATGAAAAACTGTTTTTT. Protein product: CASSSGGPATNEKLFF.